This TCR beta chain was recorded in a study of control samples from healthy donors and cancer patients. The V end lost 7 bases, the J end lost 3 bases, and 16 bases lay between the germline ends. The V gene's germline CDR1 is SQVTM and CDR2 ANQGSEA. This CDR3 comprises 13 residues. TCRdb's table, derived via immunoSEQ multiplex PCR, lists solely in-frame clones and lacks some. The sample lists around 130,000 clones, over 75% occurring once. The sequence was collected from a man aged 50-59 years in good health. The chain employs TRBV29-1 and TRBJ2-7; D could derive from TRBD1 or TRBD2 (5 bases each). Specimen: blood. CDR3 bases: TGCAGCGCCGGGGACCAAAAGGGCTACGAGCAGTACTTC. Translating it yields CSAGDQKGYEQYF.